The rows below give T cell receptor beta chains drawn from one sample of a study of neoadjuvant anti-PD-1 for oral cavity cancer. Repertoires were generated with immunoSEQ multiplex PCR, while TCRdb's copy carries only in-frame clones and drops some. Among thousands of clones listed, about 50% were seen once. The starting material was tumor tissue, obtained before nivolumab (anti-PD-1) treatment. The receptors stem from a person aged 35-79 years with oral cavity squamous cell carcinoma. The CDR3 runs from the conserved cysteine through the conserved F or W. D genes are given only for firm matches. A row's size may be missing; if present it is once, few, many or a size class.

>NA|14|NA|TRBJ2-7|TRBV18
TGTGCCAGCTCACCGGGGGCCGGCTACTACGAGCAGTACTTC
CASSPGAGYYEQYF
>NA|13|NA|TRBJ1-4|TRBV15
TGTGCCACCAGCAGAGATCTAGGCGAAAAACTGTTTTTT
CATSRDLGEKLFF
>NA|13|NA|TRBJ2-2|TRBV18
TGTGCCAGCTCAACAGGGAACACCGGGGAGCTGTTTTTT
CASSTGNTGELFF
>TRBD1|15|NA|TRBJ2-7|TRBV28
TGTGCCAGCAGTCCCGGGGGGACAGGGGGCTCCGAGCAGTACTTC
CASSPGGTGGSEQYF
>TRBD1|15|NA|TRBJ1-2|TRBV7-4
TGTGCCAGCAGCTTATTCCCCGGACAGGGGCATGGCTACACCTTC
CASSLFPGQGHGYTF
>TRBD1|14|NA|TRBJ2-1|TRBV19
TGTGCCAGTAGGAGCGGACAGGGGTGGAATGAGCAGTTCTTC
CASRSGQGWNEQFF
>NA|14|few|TRBJ1-1|TRBV6-1
TGTGCCAGCAGGGCCCCAGGGTCGGCCACTGAAGCTTTCTTT
CASRAPGSATEAFF
>TRBD1|14|NA|TRBJ2-7|TRBV6-5
TGTGCCAGCACCACCCTAGCAGGGGGACGGTGGCAGTACTTC
CASTTLAGGRWQYF
>NA|15|NA|TRBJ1-2|TRBV11-2
TGTGCCAGCACCCTTTTAAAGGGGGTGGACTATGGCTACACCTTC
CASTLLKGVDYGYTF
>NA|15|NA|TRBJ1-3|TRBV6-6
TGTGCCAGCAGTTACTCCGGGTCCTCTGGAAACACCATATATTTT
CASSYSGSSGNTIYF
>TRBD1|14|few|TRBJ2-7|TRBV10-1
TGCGCCAGCAGTTCCGACAGGGGTTCCTACGAGCAGTACTTC
CASSSDRGSYEQYF
>NA|15|NA|TRBJ2-2|TRBV6-5
TGTGCCAGCAGTTACCTTACCAGGGCCACCGGGGAGCTGTTTTTT
CASSYLTRATGELFF
>NA|13|few|TRBJ1-2|TRBV5-6
TGTGCCAGCAGCTTAGGCAGATCCGATGGCTACACCTTC
CASSLGRSDGYTF
>TRBD2|17|once|TRBJ2-5|TRBV7-2
TGTGCCAGCAGCTCGCGGGCTAGCGGGGGGGCGAGAGAGACCCAGTACTTC
CASSSRASGGARETQYF
>TRBD1|14|NA|TRBJ1-4|TRBV19
TGTGCCAGTAGTCCGGGACAGGTGGTAGAAAAACTGTTTTTT
CASSPGQVVEKLFF
>NA|14|NA|TRBJ2-3|TRBV11-3
TGTGCCAGCAGCCCCGGCGGGGATTTGGATACGCAGTATTTT
CASSPGGDLDTQYF
>NA|15|few|TRBJ2-7|TRBV5-4
TGTGCCAGCAGCTTGTTAGGAAAGAATACCTACGAGCAGTACTTC
CASSLLGKNTYEQYF
>NA|13|NA|TRBJ2-1|TRBV11-2
TGTGCCAGCAGCTTAGGACGTAACAATGAGCAGTTCTTC
CASSLGRNNEQFF
>NA|15|NA|TRBJ2-1|TRBV7-2
TGTGCCAGCAGCTTAAGCTGGGGGGTAAACAATGAGCAGTTCTTC
CASSLSWGVNNEQFF
>TRBD1|14|few|TRBJ1-5|TRBV9
TGTGCCAGCAGCCGGGACAGGGAAGACCAGCCCCAGCATTTT
CASSRDREDQPQHF
>TRBD1|16|few|TRBJ1-1|TRBV7-2
TGTGCCAGCAGCTCAGCCACCGGGACAGGGGGCACTGAAGCTTTCTTT
CASSSATGTGGTEAFF